The source of this TCR beta chain is a study of blood T cells in healthy people across ages. Study conclusions and caveats: As naive T cell percentage varied, TCR beta diversity correlated strongly with it.

This CDR3 has 16 residues. Germline loops: CDR1 LNHNV, CDR2 YYDKDF (reference sequence). V lost 1 base and J lost 5; bases outside the gene matches: 9. A second PCR, run for about 7 to 12 cycles, used a sample-barcoded 5' primer plus a J-beta primer mix. TCRdb processed the 5' RACE reads anew with MiXCR; each CDR3 protein has one entry. The table lists 1.5 million to 2 million distinct CDR3 sequences, around 48% of them singletons. Points on this clonotype: Its antigen is still unknown.

This clonotype was sampled from a woman in her 40s in good health. Source material: blood. The chain employs TRBV15 and TRBJ1-1, with 8 bases that match TRBD1. DNA of the CDR3: TGTGCCACCAGCAGAGGGACAGGGAATCTCGGTACTGAAGCTTTCTTT. It codes for CATSRGTGNLGTEAFF.